The 20 T cell receptor beta chains in this list originate from one sample, sequenced in a study of monozygotic twins with inflammatory bowel disease. TCRdb processed the 5' RACE reads again and assigns one entry to each CDR3 protein, with no DNA. This listing includes 400,000 to 500,000 distinct CDR3 sequences. Input material: blood. Source of these receptors: a human donor with ulcerative colitis or Crohn's disease, or a healthy co-twin of an affected twin (not recorded which).

V and J are TRBV3-1 and TRBJ2-3. The CDR3 is made up of 15 amino acids. Germline-derived CDR1 and CDR2 are LGHDT and YNNKEL (reference sequence). The CDR3 region is CASSQDQWVVDTQYF.

The chain combines TRBV21-1 with TRBJ2-5. TRBV21-1 is given as a pseudogene. The CDR3 consists of 13 residues. The CDR3: CARLRGRQETQYF.

The chain uses TRBV3-1 and TRBJ2-4; TCRdb's assignment of TRBD2 cannot be checked, as there is no DNA. The CDR3 runs to 12 residues. Germline CDR1 reads LGHDT; CDR2 reads YNNKEL (reference sequence). The CDR3 protein is CASSGGGGIQYF. Looking up the rest from reference TRBV3-1 and TRBJ2-4 gives the full variable domain: DTAVSQTPKYLVTQMGNDKSIKCEQNLGHDTMYWYKQDSKKFLKIMFSYNNKELIINETVPNRFSPKSPDKAHLNLHINSLELGDSAVYFCASSGGGGIQYFGAGTRLSVL.

The chain has TRBV9 and TRBJ2-3; TCRdb picks TRBD2, but there is no DNA to check that call. The CDR3 has 20 amino acids. Germline-derived CDR1 and CDR2 are SGDLS and YYNGEE. The CDR3 sequence: CASSVGLSRTSGENTDTQYF.

The chain is built from TRBV7-2 and TRBJ2-2; the TRBD1 assignment by TCRdb is unverifiable without DNA. The CDR3 has 15 amino acids. CDR1 and CDR2 (germline): SGHTA, FQGNSA. The CDR3: CASSLSWGRTGELFF.

The V gene is TRBV7-2, the J gene TRBJ2-3; lacking DNA, the TRBD1 call made by TCRdb goes unchecked. Germline V gene lookup returns CDR1 SGHTA and CDR2 FQGNSA. This CDR3 region has 15 residues. Here the CDR3 reads CASSFQRGPTDTQYF.

The chain links TRBV20-1 to TRBJ2-7; absent DNA, TCRdb's TRBD2 call cannot be checked. The CDR3 has 14 residues. Germline loops: CDR1 DFQATT, CDR2 SNEGSKA (reference sequence). CDR3 loop: CSAIGKGGSYEQYF.

The chain links TRBV7-3 to TRBJ2-2; with no DNA, the TCRdb D assignment of TRBD2 cannot be verified. Germline loops: CDR1 SGHTA, CDR2 FQGTGA. The CDR3 runs to 15 residues. CDR3 sequence: CASSLSSLAAGELFF.

This rearrangement joins TRBV5-1 to TRBJ2-7; without DNA, the TCRdb call of TRBD2 cannot be checked. Germline assignment: CDR1 SGHRS and CDR2 YFSETQ. This CDR3 is built from 13 residues. CDR3 loop: CASSLEPLREQYF.

The chain employs TRBV3-1 and TRBJ2-5; without DNA, the TCRdb call of TRBD1 cannot be checked. Germline CDR1 reads LGHDT; CDR2 reads YNNKEL (reference sequence). This CDR3 spans 14 amino acids. CDR3 protein: CASSRGAGVETQYF.

The rearrangement joins TRBV7-9 to TRBJ2-3; the TRBD1 assignment by TCRdb is unverifiable without DNA. The CDR3 is 16 amino acids. CDR1 SEHNR and CDR2 FQNEAQ come from the germline V gene (reference sequence). Here the CDR3 reads CASSDLQGREPDTQYF.

The chain carries TRBV7-3 and TRBJ2-3; without DNA, the TCRdb call of TRBD1 cannot be checked. CDR1 is SGHTA and CDR2 is FQGTGA in the germline V gene. This CDR3 is built from 15 residues. The CDR3 sequence: CASSTGARGTDTQYF.

The J gene is TRBJ2-7, the V gene TRBV20-1. This CDR3 comprises 12 residues. From germline, CDR1 is DFQATT and CDR2 SNEGSKA (reference sequence). CDR3 in amino acids: CSARDSTYEQYF.

V and J are TRBV7-2 and TRBJ2-5; TCRdb's D call, TRBD2, is unchecked because there is no DNA. The germline V gene encodes CDR1 SGHTA and CDR2 FQGNSA. The CDR3 consists of 16 residues. The CDR3 loop reads CASSFLAGGPGETQYF. The full variable domain, completed using reference TRBV7-2 and TRBJ2-5, is GAGVSQSPSNKVTEKGKDVELRCDPISGHTALYWYRQSLGQGLEFLIYFQGNSAPDKSGLPSDRFSAERTGGSVSTLTIQRTQQEDSAVYLCASSFLAGGPGETQYFGPGTRLLVL.

The chain employs TRBV7-3 and TRBJ2-1. The CDR3 totals 15 residues. Germline V gene sequence: CDR1 SGHTA, CDR2 FQGTGA. This CDR3 is CASSLTSDSYNEQFF. The whole variable domain, remainder taken from reference TRBV7-3 and TRBJ2-1, is GAGVSQTPSNKVTEKGKYVELRCDPISGHTALYWYRQSLGQGPEFLIYFQGTGAADDSGLPNDRFFAVRPEGSVSTLKIQRTERGDSAVYLCASSLTSDSYNEQFFGPGTRLTVL.

The rearrangement links TRBV12-3 or TRBV12-4 to TRBJ2-7; TCRdb's assignment of TRBD1 cannot be checked, as there is no DNA. The CDR3 contains 14 residues. The CDR3 is CASSPPGGRYEQYF.

The genes are TRBV11-2 and TRBJ1-2; without DNA, the TCRdb call of TRBD1 cannot be checked. The germline CDR1 and CDR2 sequences are SGHAT and FQNNGV. The CDR3 runs 16 residues. CDR3 protein: CASSDFFGTGGYSYTF.

The gene calls are TRBV18 and TRBJ2-5; TCRdb indicates TRBD2, and absent DNA this call remains unverified. Germline CDR1 is KGHSH and CDR2 is LQKENI. The CDR3 covers 13 residues. The CDR3 sequence: CASSPPLVETQYF. Full variable domain (outside the CDR3, taken from reference TRBV18 and TRBJ2-5): NAGVMQNPRHLVRRRGQEARLRCSPMKGHSHVYWYRQLPEEGLKFMVYLQKENIIDESGMPKERFSAEFPKEGPSILRIQQVVRGDSAAYFCASSPPLVETQYFGPGTRLLVL.

The gene calls are TRBV6-2 or TRBV6-3 and TRBJ2-1. CDR1 is MNHEY and CDR2 is SVGEGT in the germline V gene. The CDR3 runs 15 residues. CDR3 loop: CASKGTRDYHNEQFF.

Here the CDR3 reads CATSGHLGTEAFF. The V and J genes are TRBV6-5 and TRBJ1-1; TCRdb's D call of TRBD1 is untestable without DNA. The germline V gene encodes CDR1 MNHEY and CDR2 SVGAGI. There are 13 residues in the CDR3.